A single sample gave rise to the 22 T cell receptor beta chains below, sequenced in a study of blood T cell repertoires in COVID-19 (dated by TCRdb to the early 2020s). Libraries were prepared through the immunoSEQ multiplex PCR assay. Not all clones reach the TCRdb copy of this immuneACCESS table, which keeps in-frame sequences only. Checked studies attribute under half of the gap to unresolved V genes and leave the rest unexplained. In all, the sample holds some 390,000 clones, and approximately 86% of those were seen once. Jointly, the top ten make up around 3% of the sample. The sample was peripheral blood. The receptor source for this set is a human donor in a cohort sampled during active COVID-19.

The J gene is TRBJ2-2, the V gene TRBV3-1 (or the pseudogene TRBV3-2); 9 bases align to TRBD1. CDR3 length equals 16 residues. The V and J ends lost 2 bases and 9 bases, in that order; junction bases with no gene match: 10. Germline CDR1 and CDR2: LGHDT and YNNKEL (reference sequence). CDR3 nucleotide sequence: TGTGCCAGCAGCCAAAACCCGGACAGGGGCGGGCGGGAGCTGTTTTTT. This translates into CASSQNPDRGGRELFF.

The genes are TRBV2 and TRBJ1-2; perhaps TRBD1 as D (5 bases). The V gene lost 2 bases and the J gene lost 8 bases, with 12 bases spanning the gap. This CDR3 is 13 amino acids long. CDR1 and CDR2 (germline): SNHLY, FYNNEI. CDR3 loop: CASSESLEGGYTF. The CDR3 DNA sequence: TGTGCCAGCAGTGAAAGCCTGGAGGGGGGCTACACCTTC. Variable domain in full (rest from reference TRBV2 and TRBJ1-2): EPEVTQTPSHQVTQMGQEVILRCVPISNHLYFYWYRQILGQKVEFLVSFYNNEISEKSEIFDDQFSVERPDGSNFTLKIRSTKLEDSAMYFCASSESLEGGYTFGSGTRLTVV.

V gene TRBV24-1 combines with J gene TRBJ2-5; D remains ambiguous. The CDR3 is made up of 14 amino acids. Germline V gene lookup returns CDR1 KGHDR and CDR2 SFDVKD. V was cut by 5 bases and J by 3 bases, with 12 bases left in between. The DNA of the CDR3 is TGTGCCACCAGTGTTGGAGTCACCAAAGAGACCCAGTACTTC. Protein product: CATSVGVTKETQYF.

This chain uses TRBV5-4 with TRBJ2-7; no firm D call. The germline gives CDR1 SGHNT, CDR2 YYREEE (reference sequence). V was clipped by 0 bases and J by 2 bases, with 6 bases between them. This CDR3 contains 13 residues. The CDR3 loop reads CASSLVGPYEQYF. Written as DNA, the CDR3 is TGTGCCAGCAGCTTGGTGGGCCCCTACGAGCAGTACTTC.

The rearrangement joins TRBV5-4 to TRBJ2-5; D is uncertain. The CDR3 has 14 amino acids. The V gene's germline CDR1 is SGHNT and CDR2 YYREEE (reference sequence). V was pared by 0 bases and J by 5 bases, with 11 bases between. CDR3 amino acids: CASSLGPAEETQYF. CDR3 coding DNA: TGTGCCAGCAGCTTGGGGCCGGCGGAGGAGACCCAGTACTTC.

This chain joins TRBV13 and TRBJ2-1; TRBD2 might be the D (6 bases). CDR1 is PRHDT, CDR2 FYEKMQ, per germline (reference sequence). The CDR3 covers 14 residues. Trimming shortened V by 4 bases and J by 6 bases, and 13 bases separated the two germline ends. The CDR3 loop is CASSSSVTSNEQFF. The CDR3 coding sequence is TGTGCCAGCAGCTCTAGCGTAACGTCCAATGAGCAGTTCTTC.

V and J are TRBV7-8 and TRBJ2-5, with unresolved D. V was pared by 5 bases and J by 5 bases, with 12 bases between. Per the germline V gene, CDR1 is SGHVS and CDR2 is FQNEAQ. This CDR3 is 13 amino acids long. The CDR3: CASSPQPRETQYF. CDR3 bases: TGTGCCAGCAGCCCCCAACCCAGGGAGACCCAGTACTTC.

V usage is TRBV19 and J usage is TRBJ1-5; 8 bases map to TRBD1. This CDR3 is built from 13 residues. The germline CDR1 and CDR2 sequences are LNHDA and SQIVND (reference sequence). V lost 6 bases and J lost 9; bases outside the gene matches: 7. This chain's CDR3 is CASSGQGSPPQHF. The DNA of the CDR3 is TGTGCCAGTAGCGGACAGGGATCTCCGCCCCAGCATTTT.

This rearrangement joins TRBV28 to TRBJ1-2; 8 bases match TRBD1. In germline, CDR1 is MDHEN, CDR2 SYDVKM. The trim removed 5 bases at V and 4 bases at J, leaving 6 bases unmatched. The CDR3 spans 14 residues. The CDR3 loop reads CASSTPQGVYGYTF. CDR3 DNA: TGTGCCAGCAGTACACCACAGGGGGTCTATGGCTACACCTTC.

This sequence joins TRBV30 and TRBJ2-5; TRBD1 matches 9 bases. CDR1 GTSNPN and CDR2 SVGIG come from the germline V gene (reference sequence). The CDR3 has 13 residues. J gave up 5 bases and V 5 bases, and 6 bases lay outside the gene matches. Here the CDR3 DNA reads TGTGCCTGGGACAGGGGGGGAGCGGAGACCCAGTACTTC. Encoded protein: CAWDRGGAETQYF.

The V and J genes are TRBV7-9 and TRBJ2-7; 8 bases are shared with TRBD2. The J segment lost 7 bases and the V segment lost 3 bases, leaving 8 bases of the junction unmatched. The CDR3 has 14 amino acids. The V gene's germline CDR1 is SEHNR and CDR2 FQNEAQ (reference sequence). The CDR3 DNA reads as TGTGCCAGCAGCTTGGGGGGCCCGGGAGGGGAGCAGTACTTC. It codes for CASSLGGPGGEQYF. Together with reference TRBV7-9 and TRBJ2-7, the CDR3 gives the full variable domain: DTGVSQNPRHKITKRGQNVTFRCDPISEHNRLYWYRQTLGQGPEFLTYFQNEAQLEKSRLLSDRFSAERPKGSFSTLEIQRTEQGDSAMYLCASSLGGPGGEQYFGPGTRLTVT.

In this sample, this clone turned up once. This rearrangement joins TRBV27 to TRBJ2-1; the D gene is possibly TRBD1 (6 bases). Trimming cost V 5 bases and J 6 bases, with 20 bases left between them. The CDR3 has 16 amino acids. Germline V lookup: CDR1 MNHEY, CDR2 SMNVEV (reference sequence). The CDR3 region is CASSMTQGFASNEQFF. Written as DNA, the CDR3 is TGTGCCAGCAGTATGACACAGGGTTTCGCGTCCAATGAGCAGTTCTTC.

The chain joins TRBV3-1 (or the pseudogene TRBV3-2) to TRBJ1-6; TRBD1 matches at 9 bases. The V and J ends lost 4 bases and 11 bases, in that order; junction bases with no gene match: 15. The CDR3 consists of 17 residues. From germline, CDR1 is LGHDT and CDR2 YNNKEL (reference sequence). The CDR3, as DNA: TGTGCCAGCAGCCGATTAGCGGGACAGGGAATGAAGACACCCCTCCACTTT. Residues: CASSRLAGQGMKTPLHF.

The chain links TRBV2 to TRBJ1-2; D gene uncertain. CDR1 SNHLY and CDR2 FYNNEI come from the germline V gene. The CDR3 totals 14 residues. Trimming removed 6 bases from V and 4 bases from J, with 15 bases in between. The CDR3 is CASSGEQGFYGYTF. CDR3 in DNA: TGTGCCAGCAGCGGGGAACAAGGCTTCTATGGCTACACCTTC.

The chain employs TRBV27 and TRBJ2-4, with a possible D match to TRBD2 (6 bases). Germline V gene lookup returns CDR1 MNHEY and CDR2 SMNVEV (reference sequence). V lost 2 bases and J 8 bases, leaving 10 bases between the germline ends. The CDR3 spans 13 residues. This CDR3 reads CASSLNSGDIQYF. The CDR3 DNA reads TGTGCCAGCAGTTTAAATTCGGGGGACATTCAGTACTTC.

This clone showed up just once. The rearrangement links TRBV25-1 to TRBJ2-3, with D unresolved. CDR1 MGHDK and CDR2 SYGVNS come from the germline V gene. The CDR3 consists of 13 residues. The ends were cut back, 2 bases at V and 6 bases at J, with 9 bases in the middle. CDR3 sequence reads: CASSEAFGDTQYF. The CDR3 coding sequence is TGTGCCAGCAGTGAAGCATTCGGTGATACGCAGTATTTT.

This chain joins TRBV27 and TRBJ2-7, with a tentative D call TRBD1 (5 bases). Germline CDR1 MNHEY, CDR2 SMNVEV (reference sequence). V lost 2 bases and J lost 2, with 10 bases in between. There are 14 residues in the CDR3. CDR3 amino acids: CASSLSVGPYEQYF. The CDR3 DNA reads as TGTGCCAGCAGTTTAAGTGTGGGGCCCTACGAGCAGTACTTC.

This clone came up once. The genes are TRBV30 and TRBJ1-1; TRBD1 might be the D (6 bases). The germline V gene has CDR1 GTSNPN and CDR2 SVGIG (reference sequence). Trimming pared 0 bases from V and 4 bases from J, leaving 9 bases between. This CDR3 is built from 13 residues. CDR3 amino acids: CAWSVQGTTEAFF. As DNA, the CDR3 is TGTGCCTGGAGTGTCCAGGGGACCACTGAAGCTTTCTTT.

The rearrangement joins TRBV9 to TRBJ2-7; D call uncertain. Germline loops: CDR1 SGDLS, CDR2 YYNGEE. Trimming removed 9 bases from V and 2 bases from J, with 9 bases in between. The CDR3 is 11 residues long. CDR3 DNA sequence: TGTGCCATCCCGGCGGCCTACGAGCAGTACTTC. Translating gives CAIPAAYEQYF.

V and J are TRBV5-4 and TRBJ1-2, with unresolved D. Germline lookup yields CDR1 SGHNT and CDR2 YYREEE (reference sequence). V gave up 4 bases and J gave up 7 bases, with 23 bases separating them. This CDR3 has 16 residues. Written as DNA, the CDR3 is TGTGCCAGCAGCCGGGAAGAGGCCCCCGGCCCCAGTGGCTACACCTTC. Its translation: CASSREEAPGPSGYTF.

The V gene is TRBV7-6, the J gene TRBJ2-2, with TRBD1 identical over 9 bases. Germline V gives CDR1 SGHVS, CDR2 FNYEAQ. The V and J ends lost 4 bases and 3 bases, in that order; junction bases with no gene match: 9. The CDR3 has 17 amino acids. CDR3 bases: TGTGCCAGCAGCTCGCGACAACAGGGGGCGCACACCGGGGAGCTGTTTTTT. Encoded protein: CASSSRQQGAHTGELFF.

This chain uses TRBV10-3 with TRBJ1-1, with 9 bases matching TRBD1. This CDR3 is 15 amino acids long. Losses at the gene ends were 5 bases for V and 6 bases for J; bases not matched to a gene: 10. Germline CDR1 reads ENHRY; CDR2 reads SYGVKD. CDR3 DNA: TGTGCCATCAGTCAAATAGGACAGGGGACTCCTGAAGCTTTCTTT. The encoded protein is CAISQIGQGTPEAFF.